The 31 T cell receptor beta chains presented below share a single source sample, sequenced in a study of blood T cell repertoires in COVID-19. TCRdb's table, derived via immunoSEQ multiplex PCR, lists solely in-frame clones and lacks some. This sample has about 42,000 clones; roughly 86% occur once, and the top ten carry roughly three fifths. Material for sequencing was peripheral blood. The receptor source for this set is a man aged 70 or older with acute or convalescent COVID-19.

This chain uses TRBV30 with TRBJ1-3; D unclear. This CDR3 is 14 amino acids long. The germline V gene has CDR1 GTSNPN and CDR2 SVGIG (reference sequence). Trimming shortened V by 2 bases and J by 3 bases, and 11 bases separated the two germline ends. In DNA form, the CDR3 reads TGTGCCTGGAGTTACGGGGTGGTTGGAAACACCATATATTTT. Its translation is CAWSYGVVGNTIYF.

The chain couples TRBV4-3 to TRBJ1-1; D call uncertain. This CDR3 region has 12 residues. Looked up from germline, CDR1 is LGHNA and CDR2 is YSLEER. Trimming took 3 bases from V and 7 from J, leaving 9 bases between them. The CDR3 is CASSQGRGEAFF. DNA of the CDR3: TGCGCCAGCAGCCAGGGCCGGGGTGAAGCTTTCTTT.

The chain has TRBV10-1 and TRBJ1-1; D is unresolved. Per the germline V gene, CDR1 is WNHNN and CDR2 is SYGVQD (reference sequence). Trimming left V 7 bases short and J 1 base short, with 7 bases between. The CDR3 spans 12 residues. The CDR3 reads CASKGANTEAFF. The CDR3 DNA follows: TGCGCCAGCAAGGGAGCGAACACTGAAGCTTTCTTT.

This clone was observed a single time. V is TRBV5-4 and J is TRBJ2-3, with TRBD2 identical over 15 bases. Germline assignment: CDR1 SGHNT and CDR2 YYREEE (reference sequence). The CDR3 contains 18 residues. V trimming: 4 bases; J trimming: 0 bases; junction bases outside the gene matches: 6. The CDR3 here is CASSPGLAGGASTDTQYF. The DNA for the CDR3 is TGTGCCAGCAGCCCGGGACTAGCGGGGGGCGCTAGCACAGATACGCAGTATTTT.

The chain joins TRBV21-1 to TRBJ1-2. TRBV21-1 is a recognized pseudogene. This CDR3 is 13 amino acids long. CDR3 sequence: CASSATSYYGYTF. In DNA form, the CDR3 reads TGTGCCAGCAGCGCCACTAGTTACTATGGCTACACCTTC.

In this sample, this clone turned up once. This rearrangement joins TRBV3-1 (or the pseudogene TRBV3-2) to TRBJ1-1; the match to TRBD1 covers 7 bases. Germline CDR1 reads LGHDT; CDR2 reads YNNKEL (reference sequence). The CDR3 covers 13 residues. V lost 6 bases and J lost 4; bases outside the gene matches: 5. CDR3 nucleotides: TGTGCCAGCAGTCAAACAGGGGTCACTGAAGCTTTCTTT. Residues: CASSQTGVTEAFF.

This chain uses TRBV28 with TRBJ1-5; a weak D match, TRBD1 (5 bases). The CDR3 has 14 amino acids. Germline lookup yields CDR1 MDHEN and CDR2 SYDVKM. V lost 3 bases and J lost 4, with 10 bases in between. CDR3 in amino acids: CASSFGTPNQPQHF. CDR3 nucleotide sequence: TGTGCCAGCAGTTTCGGGACTCCAAATCAGCCCCAGCATTTT.

This rearrangement joins TRBV19 to TRBJ1-6; unclear D gene. Germline CDR1 is LNHDA and CDR2 is SQIVND (reference sequence). Trimming left V 5 bases short and J 7 bases short, with 12 bases between. This CDR3 region has 14 residues. The CDR3 coding sequence is TGTGCCAGTAGTCTCCGACAACGAAATTCACCCCTCCACTTT. Translating gives CASSLRQRNSPLHF. Complete variable domain (other parts from reference TRBV19 and TRBJ1-6): DGGITQSPKYLFRKEGQNVTLSCEQNLNHDAMYWYRQDPGQGLRLIYYSQIVNDFQKGDIAEGYSVSREKKESFPLTVTSAQKNPTAFYLCASSLRQRNSPLHFGNGTRLTVT.

This clone appeared a few times. The chain employs TRBV2 and TRBJ2-7; no definite D call. V was shortened by 4 bases and J by 0 bases, with 10 bases between the two germline ends. The CDR3 is 14 residues long. Germline V CDR1 and CDR2: SNHLY, FYNNEI. The CDR3 DNA reads as TGTGCCAGCAGTGGATCTTTGAGCTCCTACGAGCAGTACTTC. Translated, it gives CASSGSLSSYEQYF.

This sequence joins TRBV4-1 and TRBJ2-2; a weak D match, TRBD1 (5 bases). Germline V CDR1 and CDR2: MGHRA, YSYEKL. The V gene lost 4 bases and the J gene lost 3 bases, with 15 bases spanning the gap. The CDR3 is made up of 16 amino acids. CDR3 in DNA: TGCGCCAGCAGCCTCAGGCAGGGTGCGGACACCGGGGAGCTGTTTTTT. It translates to CASSLRQGADTGELFF.

A single count supports this clone. The chain links TRBV19 to TRBJ2-7; the D gene is possibly TRBD1 (5 bases). Germline CDR1 reads LNHDA; CDR2 reads SQIVND (reference sequence). With 9 bases removed from V and 3 bases from J, the gap between germline ends came to 15 bases. The CDR3 covers 13 residues. The CDR3 spells CASSDQGGYEQYF. DNA for the CDR3: TGTGCCAGCAGTGACCAGGGCGGCTACGAGCAGTACTTC.

This chain links TRBV7-8 with TRBJ2-2; possibly TRBD1 for D (6 bases). This CDR3 contains 12 residues. The germline CDR1 and CDR2 sequences are SGHVS and FQNEAQ. This CDR3 reads CGGGRLPGELFF. In nucleotides, the CDR3 is TGTGGAGGGGGACGCCTCCCCGGGGAGCTGTTTTTT.

This clone was counted a single time. This rearrangement joins TRBV7-3 to TRBJ1-3; 8 bases agree with TRBD1. The CDR3 spans 16 residues. Germline CDR1 reads SGHTA; CDR2 reads FQGTGA. V dropped 6 bases and J dropped 0; count of bases not matched to a gene: 7. The CDR3 loop is CASSQSGGVSGNTIYF. The CDR3 DNA reads TGTGCCAGCAGTCAATCAGGGGGCGTCTCTGGAAACACCATATATTTT.

V gene TRBV27 combines with J gene TRBJ1-1; D is unclear. The CDR3 is 13 amino acids. The germline V and J ends were trimmed by 3 bases and 1 base, with 6 bases remaining between them. Germline-derived CDR1 and CDR2 are MNHEY and SMNVEV (reference sequence). CDR3 region: CASSFIPNTEAFF. CDR3 DNA: TGTGCCAGCAGTTTCATCCCGAACACTGAAGCTTTCTTT.

V is TRBV6-5 and J is TRBJ1-2; no reliable D call. The CDR3 runs 13 residues. Trimming left V 7 bases short and J 8 bases short, with 17 bases between. Germline loops: CDR1 MNHEY, CDR2 SVGAGI. CDR3 loop: CASTPPLREGYTF. The DNA of the CDR3 is TGTGCCAGCACCCCTCCCCTAAGAGAGGGCTACACCTTC.

V and J are TRBV30 and TRBJ2-1; 7 nucleotides agree with TRBD2. Trimming removed 3 bases from V and 6 bases from J; junction bases left unmatched: 8. The CDR3 runs to 14 residues. Germline CDR1 is GTSNPN and CDR2 is SVGIG (reference sequence). CDR3 DNA sequence: TGTGCCTGGAGACGGAGCGGGACCCCCAATGAGCAGTTCTTC. It yields the protein CAWRRSGTPNEQFF.

This chain joins TRBV6-2 or TRBV6-3 and TRBJ1-2; D unresolved. V gave up 4 bases and J gave up 2 bases, with 14 bases separating them. Germline values: CDR1 MNHEY, CDR2 SVGEGT. The CDR3 is 15 residues long. The CDR3 sequence: CASSSARGNNYGYTF. The DNA for the CDR3 is TGTGCCAGCAGTTCCGCCCGCGGGAACAACTATGGCTACACCTTC.

The V and J genes are TRBV18 and TRBJ1-5; unclear D gene. The V gene's germline CDR1 is KGHSH and CDR2 LQKENI. This CDR3 is built from 13 residues. Trimming removed 6 bases from V and 2 bases from J, with 8 bases in between. The CDR3 DNA is TGTGCCAGCTCTGGCGGCGGCAATCAGCCCCAGCATTTT. It specifies CASSGGGNQPQHF.

J is TRBJ2-7 and V is TRBV19; 9 bases match TRBD1. The CDR3 has 15 amino acids. Germline CDR1 is LNHDA and CDR2 is SQIVND (reference sequence). The V gene end was trimmed by 5 bases and the J gene end by 0 bases; junction bases not matched to a gene: 5. The CDR3 is CASSGGTGLSYEQYF. CDR3 nucleotides: TGTGCCAGTAGTGGGGGGACAGGGCTCTCCTACGAGCAGTACTTC.

This chain uses TRBV6-6 with TRBJ2-7; possible D gene TRBD1, 7 bases. The CDR3 runs 16 residues. Trimming took 0 bases from V and 1 from J, leaving 13 bases between them. Germline lookup yields CDR1 MNHNY and CDR2 SVGAGI (reference sequence). CDR3 sequence: CASSYSSQGGSYEQYF. Here the CDR3 DNA reads TGTGCCAGCAGTTACTCGAGCCAGGGGGGATCCTACGAGCAGTACTTC.

The V and J genes are TRBV7-7 and TRBJ1-3; no definite D call. Trimming removed 5 bases from V and 4 bases from J, with 9 bases in between. Germline CDR1 is SSHAT and CDR2 is FNYEAQ (reference sequence). The CDR3 is 13 residues long. DNA of the CDR3: TGTGCCAGCAGCCCTAGTCCCGGAAACACCATATATTTT. It specifies CASSPSPGNTIYF.

J is TRBJ2-1 and V is TRBV28, with a tentative D call TRBD1 (5 bases). The ends were cut back, 4 bases at V and 7 bases at J, with 11 bases in the middle. Per the germline V gene, CDR1 is MDHEN and CDR2 is SYDVKM. CDR3 length equals 13 residues. The CDR3 DNA is TGTGCCAGCAGTTGGACACTTGAGAATGAGCAGTTCTTC. It is translated as CASSWTLENEQFF. Full variable domain (rest looked up from reference TRBV28 and TRBJ2-1): DVKVTQSSRYLVKRTGEKVFLECVQDMDHENMFWYRQDPGLGLRLIYFSYDVKMKEKGDIPEGYSVSREKKERFSLILESASTNQTSMYLCASSWTLENEQFFGPGTRLTVL.

V and J are TRBV30 and TRBJ1-1; 7 bases are a match to TRBD1. The V gene end was trimmed by 2 bases and the J gene end by 11 bases; junction bases not matched to a gene: 5. The germline gives CDR1 GTSNPN, CDR2 SVGIG (reference sequence). The CDR3 has 11 amino acids. The CDR3, as DNA: TGTGCCTGGAGTCGAGACAGGGACGCTTTCTTT. It yields the protein CAWSRDRDAFF.

This chain joins TRBV6-6 and TRBJ1-5; D uncertain. Germline V gene data show CDR1 as MNHNY and CDR2 as SVGAGI (reference sequence). V gave up 10 bases and J gave up 2 bases, with 12 bases separating them. The length of the CDR3 is 13 residues. The chain's CDR3 is CATCREGNQPQHF. The CDR3 DNA reads TGTGCCACCTGCCGAGAAGGCAATCAGCCCCAGCATTTT.

This chain's CDR3 is CASTPGQGDGYTF. As DNA, the CDR3 is TGTGCCAGCACCCCCGGACAGGGTGATGGCTACACCTTC. V is TRBV28 and J is TRBJ1-2; 8 bases line up with TRBD1. Per the germline V gene, CDR1 is MDHEN and CDR2 is SYDVKM. The length of the CDR3 is 13 residues. Trimming cost V 7 bases and J 6 bases; bases outside gene matches: 7.

The chain links TRBV3-1 (or the pseudogene TRBV3-2) to TRBJ1-3; TRBD1 might be the D (6 bases). V was trimmed by 1 base and J by 2 bases, leaving 9 bases between them. There are 15 residues in the CDR3. The V gene's germline CDR1 is LGHDT and CDR2 YNNKEL (reference sequence). The CDR3 loop is CASSQGDMPGNTIYF. DNA for the CDR3: TGTGCCAGCAGCCAAGGGGACATGCCTGGAAACACCATATATTTT.

The chain combines TRBV5-4 with TRBJ2-1; 10 bases match TRBD2. CDR1 SGHNT and CDR2 YYREEE come from the germline V gene (reference sequence). CDR3 length: 16 amino acids. With 10 bases clipped from V and 4 bases from J, the junction kept 14 bases outside the gene matches. The chain's CDR3 is CAGGLAGDVTYNEQFF. The CDR3 nucleotides are TGTGCCGGCGGGCTAGCGGGAGACGTAACATACAATGAGCAGTTCTTC.

Only one count was recorded for this clone. This chain uses TRBV5-1 with TRBJ1-1; D unresolved. The CDR3 totals 13 residues. Germline CDR1 reads SGHRS; CDR2 reads YFSETQ. Trimming took 5 bases from V and 0 from J, leaving 8 bases between them. CDR3 protein: CASSEAMNTEAFF. The CDR3 nucleotides are TGCGCCAGCAGTGAGGCAATGAACACTGAAGCTTTCTTT.

The rearrangement joins TRBV28 to TRBJ1-2, with D possibly TRBD1 on 5 matching bases. V was shortened by 6 bases and J by 3 bases, with 8 bases between the two germline ends. The CDR3 covers 12 residues. CDR1 and CDR2 (germline): MDHEN, SYDVKM. CDR3 region: CASRGPYYGYTF. The CDR3 nucleotides read TGTGCCAGCAGGGGGCCTTACTATGGCTACACCTTC.

CDR3 amino acids: CASSDRAGTEAFF. The CDR3 region has the DNA TGTGCCAGCAGCGACAGGGCGGGCACTGAAGCTTTCTTT. The chain has TRBV28 and TRBJ1-1; 7 positions match TRBD1. Unmatched junction bases numbered 5, after V lost 6 bases and J lost 4 bases. The CDR3 extends over 13 amino acids. Germline values: CDR1 MDHEN, CDR2 SYDVKM.

The chain is built from TRBV7-7 and TRBJ2-2; 9 nucleotides agree with TRBD1. The V segment lost 8 bases and the J segment 5 bases; nucleotides outside the gene matches: 3. This CDR3 has 13 residues. Per germline, CDR1 SSHAT and CDR2 FNYEAQ (reference sequence). The CDR3 DNA follows: TGTGCCAGCCGGACAGGGGAGACCGGGGAGCTGTTTTTT. It specifies CASRTGETGELFF.